This T cell receptor (beta chain) was retrieved from a study of blood T cell repertoires in COVID-19. Overall study context: Sites in the United States, Italy and Spain provided acute and convalescent COVID-19 samples. PBMCs, B-cell-depleted T cells, or T cells were the source of the cDNA or gDNA that made up the material.

In the authors' workflow: Using reference gene primer amplification, nucleated cell counts were estimated. TCRdb's copy holds only in-frame clones and misses some; the assay was immunoSEQ multiplex PCR. That table gives V, J and clone size, and the DNA gave D and trimming. This sample has 55,000 to 80,000 clones, with approximately 92% found just once. This sequence originates from an older man with acute or convalescent COVID-19. The sample comprised peripheral blood.

The CDR3 sequence is CASSQEVRTSGEQQFF. Here the CDR3 DNA reads TGCGCCAGCAGCCAAGAAGTACGGACTAGCGGGGAACAGCAGTTCTTC. The rearrangement joins TRBV4-1 to TRBJ2-1; 12 bases fit TRBD2. V gave up 0 bases and J gave up 11 bases; unmatched junction bases: 8. The CDR3 is 16 residues long. Germline V CDR1 and CDR2: MGHRA, YSYEKL.